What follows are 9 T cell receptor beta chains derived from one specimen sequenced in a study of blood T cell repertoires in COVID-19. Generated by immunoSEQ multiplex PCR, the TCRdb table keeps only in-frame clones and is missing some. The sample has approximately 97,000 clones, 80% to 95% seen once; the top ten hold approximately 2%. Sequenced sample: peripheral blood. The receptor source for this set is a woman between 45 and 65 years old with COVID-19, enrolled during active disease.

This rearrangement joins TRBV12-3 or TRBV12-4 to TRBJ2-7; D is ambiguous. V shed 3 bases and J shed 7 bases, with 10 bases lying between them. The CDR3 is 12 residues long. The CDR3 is CASSLVAGEQYV. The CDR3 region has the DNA TGTGCCAGCAGTTTGGTAGCCGGGGAGCAGTACGTC.

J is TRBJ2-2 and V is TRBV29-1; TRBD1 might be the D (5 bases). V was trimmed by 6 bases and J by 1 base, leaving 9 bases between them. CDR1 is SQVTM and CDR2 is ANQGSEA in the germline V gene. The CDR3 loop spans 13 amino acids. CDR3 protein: CSVKGQNTGELFF. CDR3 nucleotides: TGCAGCGTAAAGGGGCAGAACACCGGGGAGCTGTTTTTT.

The CDR3 DNA reads TGTGCCAGCAGTGGCGGGGGAGCTAACTATGGCTACACCTTC. It translates to CASSGGGANYGYTF. The chain recombines TRBV25-1 with TRBJ1-2; tentatively, D is TRBD1 (5 bases). V lost 4 bases and J 0 bases, leaving 9 bases between the germline ends. Germline CDR1 reads MGHDK; CDR2 reads SYGVNS. The CDR3 extends over 14 amino acids.

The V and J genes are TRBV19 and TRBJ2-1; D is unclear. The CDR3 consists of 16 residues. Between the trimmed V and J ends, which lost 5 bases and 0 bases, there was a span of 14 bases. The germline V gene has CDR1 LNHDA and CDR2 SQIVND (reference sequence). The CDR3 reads CASSPRSVSSYNEQFF. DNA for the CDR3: TGTGCCAGTAGTCCGAGGAGCGTGAGCTCCTACAATGAGCAGTTCTTC.

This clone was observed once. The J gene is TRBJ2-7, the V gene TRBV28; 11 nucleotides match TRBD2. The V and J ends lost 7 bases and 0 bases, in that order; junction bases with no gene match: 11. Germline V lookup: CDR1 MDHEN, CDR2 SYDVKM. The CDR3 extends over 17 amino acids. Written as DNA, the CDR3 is TGTGCCAGCAATCAGAGGGCTAGCGGGGGGCCCTCCTACGAGCAGTACTTC. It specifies CASNQRASGGPSYEQYF.

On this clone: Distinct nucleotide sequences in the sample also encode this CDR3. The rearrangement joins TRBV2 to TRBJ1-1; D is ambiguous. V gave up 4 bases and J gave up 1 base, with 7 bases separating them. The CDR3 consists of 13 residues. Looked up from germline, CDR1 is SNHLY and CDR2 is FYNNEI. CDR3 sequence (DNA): TGTGCCAGCAGTGGCCAGGCGAACACTGAAGCTTTCTTT. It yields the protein CASSGQANTEAFF.

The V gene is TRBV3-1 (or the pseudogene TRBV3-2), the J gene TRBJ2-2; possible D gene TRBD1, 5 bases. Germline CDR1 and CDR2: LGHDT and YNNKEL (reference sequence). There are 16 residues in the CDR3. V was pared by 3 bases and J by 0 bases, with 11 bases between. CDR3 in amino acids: CASSQKGLSNTGELFF. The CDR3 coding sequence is TGTGCCAGCAGCCAGAAGGGGCTATCGAACACCGGGGAGCTGTTTTTT.

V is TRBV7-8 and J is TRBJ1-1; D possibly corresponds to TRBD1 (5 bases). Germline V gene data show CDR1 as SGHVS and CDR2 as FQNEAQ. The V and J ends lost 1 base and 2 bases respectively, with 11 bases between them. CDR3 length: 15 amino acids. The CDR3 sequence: CASSLEVRGNTEAFF. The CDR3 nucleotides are TGTGCCAGCAGCTTAGAAGTAAGGGGTAACACTGAAGCTTTCTTT.

CDR3 nucleotides: TGTGCCAGTAGTATTGGACAGGGGGCGTATTATGGCTACACCTTC. This sequence encodes CASSIGQGAYYGYTF. The genes are TRBV19 and TRBJ1-2; 11 bases agree with TRBD1. CDR1 is LNHDA, CDR2 SQIVND, per germline (reference sequence). The CDR3 sequence is 15 residues long. V trimming: 3 bases; J trimming: 5 bases; junction bases outside the gene matches: 5.